The clone carrying this T cell receptor beta chain occurred once. The donor population consisted of healthy HIV-negative adults with no recent acute infections or vaccinations. All donors were Caucasian adults living in Nashville, Tennessee. These data are taken from a study of shared clonotypes between healthy human individuals. For the study at large: The plates for each donor numbered three CD4 naive, three CD4 memory, two CD8 naive and one CD8 memory.

The CDR3 has 17 residues. From germline, CDR1 is LNHDA and CDR2 SQIVND (reference sequence). Unmatched junction bases numbered 14, after V lost 6 bases and J lost 6 bases. The assay ran at deep level. Measured with immunoSEQ multiplex PCR; TCRdb has only the in-frame clones, and not every one. The data hold about 1 million clones, with approximately 78% observed a single time. The sample was memory CD4+ T cells from PBMCs. Described subset: CD45RA-negative fraction. The chain joins TRBV19 to TRBJ1-5, with TRBD1 matching 10 bases. The source is a man younger than 30 in good health. Some clones in this sample may be carry-over from other donors' samples. The CDR3 nucleotides are TGTGCCAGTAGGGGACAGGGGCAACTGGGCAGACTTCAGCCCCAGCATTTT. Translated, it gives CASRGQGQLGRLQPQHF.